The 25 T cell receptor beta chains below were found in one sample sequenced in a study of long-term antiretroviral therapy in people with HIV. Version v3.0 of the immunoSEQ assay ran at survey level. Sequencing used immunoSEQ multiplex PCR; TCRdb keeps in-frame clones, though not all of them. The sample records roughly 20,000 clones, roughly 79% being singletons. The starting material was unsorted PBMCs, obtained 2.3 years after starting antiretroviral therapy. The origin of the receptors is a woman aged 40 to 50 with HIV.

The chain has TRBV5-4 and TRBJ2-7, with D maybe TRBD2 (6 bases). Germline CDR1 SGHNT, CDR2 YYREEE (reference sequence). The CDR3 sequence is 15 residues long. V was trimmed by 4 bases and J by 3 bases, leaving 17 bases between them. DNA of the CDR3: TGTGCCAGCAGCCCGCCGGGACTTTCCATCTACGAGCAGTACTTC. The encoded protein is CASSPPGLSIYEQYF.

V and J are TRBV30 and TRBJ1-1; maybe TRBD1 (5 bases). The germline V gene encodes CDR1 GTSNPN and CDR2 SVGIG (reference sequence). The ends were cut back, 1 base at V and 11 bases at J, with 23 bases in the middle. This CDR3 contains 15 residues. The CDR3 DNA follows: TGTGCCTGGAGTGCCAAACAGGCCAGCCGGCGTGGGGCTTTCTTT. As protein: CAWSAKQASRRGAFF.

V usage is TRBV4-1 and J usage is TRBJ1-1, with D unresolved. In germline, CDR1 is MGHRA, CDR2 YSYEKL. Trimming shortened V by 0 bases and J by 11 bases, and 13 bases separated the two germline ends. This CDR3 has 13 residues. In DNA, the CDR3 is TGCGCCAGCAGCCAAGATAAGAACTGGGCCGCTTTCTTT. Translated, it gives CASSQDKNWAAFF.

The rearrangement joins TRBV19 to TRBJ2-1; TRBD2 matches 10 bases. Germline V gene data show CDR1 as LNHDA and CDR2 as SQIVND (reference sequence). J lost 3 bases, V lost 7 bases, and 9 bases had no gene match. CDR3 size: 16 residues. The CDR3 protein is CASKSRVAGGYNEQFF. In DNA form, the CDR3 reads TGTGCCAGTAAATCTCGAGTAGCGGGGGGCTACAATGAGCAGTTCTTC.

The gene calls are TRBV14 and TRBJ1-2; D perhaps matches TRBD1 (6 bases). Germline V lookup: CDR1 SGHDN, CDR2 FVKESK. V was clipped by 4 bases and J by 1 base, with 16 bases between them. The CDR3 has 16 residues. The DNA of the CDR3 is TGTGCCAGCAGCCCGGGGGCAGAAATTTATAACTATGGCTACACCTTC. Protein sequence: CASSPGAEIYNYGYTF.

This clone was observed a few times. The chain links TRBV4-1 to TRBJ1-1, with a possible D match to TRBD1 (6 bases). The germline V gene has CDR1 MGHRA and CDR2 YSYEKL. CDR3 length: 14 amino acids. The ends were cut back, 4 bases at V and 1 base at J, with 10 bases in the middle. The chain's CDR3 is CASSPSRGNTEAFF. The CDR3 DNA reads TGCGCCAGCAGCCCAAGCAGGGGGAACACTGAAGCTTTCTTT.

The gene calls are TRBV7-9 and TRBJ2-7, with TRBD2 matching 7 bases. The V segment lost 3 bases and the J segment 9 bases; nucleotides outside the gene matches: 8. CDR1 SEHNR and CDR2 FQNEAQ come from the germline V gene (reference sequence). CDR3 size: 13 residues. This CDR3 is CASSLGGVVWQYF. The CDR3 DNA sequence: TGTGCCAGCAGCTTGGGAGGGGTAGTATGGCAGTACTTC. Based on the CDR3 plus reference TRBV7-9 and TRBJ2-7, the full variable domain is DTGVSQNPRHKITKRGQNVTFRCDPISEHNRLYWYRQTLGQGPEFLTYFQNEAQLEKSRLLSDRFSAERPKGSFSTLEIQRTEQGDSAMYLCASSLGGVVWQYFGPGTRLTVT.

V usage is TRBV10-1 and J usage is TRBJ2-3, with 11 nucleotides matching TRBD1. This CDR3 region has 15 residues. In germline, CDR1 is WNHNN, CDR2 SYGVQD (reference sequence). V dropped 2 bases and J dropped 5; count of bases not matched to a gene: 3. CDR3 sequence reads: CASSEGQGAGDTQYF. For the CDR3, the DNA is TGCGCCAGCAGTGAGGGACAGGGGGCCGGAGATACGCAGTATTTT.

As for this clone: One junction end does not reproduce the germline sequence, and a read error may be involved. J is TRBJ2-1 and V is TRBV18, with 7 bases identical to TRBD2. Germline V CDR1 and CDR2: KGHSH, LQKENI. The CDR3 contains 15 residues. The CDR3 is CSSSFTSEVVHEQFF. As DNA, the CDR3 is TGTTCCAGCTCATTTACTAGCGAGGTTGTGCATGAGCAGTTCTTC.

This clone was seen just once. V is TRBV19 and J is TRBJ2-2; 8 bases fit TRBD2. Germline assignment: CDR1 LNHDA and CDR2 SQIVND (reference sequence). This CDR3 comprises 15 residues. The J segment lost 0 bases and the V segment lost 8 bases, leaving 5 bases of the junction unmatched. The CDR3 DNA sequence: TGTGCCAGTTCACTAGCGGAGACGAACACCGGGGAGCTGTTTTTT. It translates to CASSLAETNTGELFF. Together with reference TRBV19 and TRBJ2-2, the CDR3 gives the full variable domain: DGGITQSPKYLFRKEGQNVTLSCEQNLNHDAMYWYRQDPGQGLRLIYYSQIVNDFQKGDIAEGYSVSREKKESFPLTVTSAQKNPTAFYLCASSLAETNTGELFFGEGSRLTVL.

V gene TRBV11-3 combines with J gene TRBJ1-1, with a possible D match to TRBD1 (6 bases). Trimming left V 3 bases short and J 1 base short, with 9 bases between. CDR3 size: 14 residues. The germline V gene encodes CDR1 SGHNT and CDR2 YENEEA. Here the CDR3 DNA reads TGTGCCAGCAGCTTTTCCAGGGGGAACACTGAAGCTTTCTTT. Its translation: CASSFSRGNTEAFF. The variable domain in full, completed from reference TRBV11-3 and TRBJ1-1, reads EAGVVQSPRYKIIEKKQPVAFWCNPISGHNTLYWYLQNLGQGPELLIRYENEEAVDDSQLPKDRFSAERLKGVDSTLKIQPAELGDSAVYLCASSFSRGNTEAFFGQGTRLTVV.

V usage is TRBV7-2 and J usage is TRBJ2-7; 7 bases line up with TRBD2. Per the germline V gene, CDR1 is SGHTA and CDR2 is FQGNSA. J lost 0 bases, V lost 4 bases, and 6 bases had no gene match. CDR3 length: 15 amino acids. CDR3 in amino acids: CASSSSGRSSYEQYF. CDR3 in DNA: TGTGCCAGCAGCTCTAGCGGTAGGAGCTCCTACGAGCAGTACTTC.

V usage is TRBV7-6 and J usage is TRBJ2-7; weak D call: TRBD2 (6 bases). In germline, CDR1 is SGHVS, CDR2 FNYEAQ. CDR3 length: 18 residues. V was trimmed by 5 bases and J by 2 bases, leaving 25 bases between them. This chain's CDR3 is CASSGRGRGGIYPYEQYF. In DNA form, the CDR3 reads TGTGCCAGCAGCGGAAGAGGACGAGGCGGGATTTATCCCTACGAGCAGTACTTC.

The chain has TRBV27 and TRBJ1-5, with 7 bases matching TRBD1. The CDR3 length is 15 residues. The J segment lost 0 bases and the V segment lost 7 bases, leaving 6 bases of the junction unmatched. Germline V gives CDR1 MNHEY, CDR2 SMNVEV (reference sequence). In DNA form, the CDR3 reads TGTGCCAGCAATCGGGACAGTGTTAGCAATCAGCCCCAGCATTTT. It specifies CASNRDSVSNQPQHF.

The chain joins TRBV18 to TRBJ2-7, with D maybe TRBD1 (5 bases). Per the germline V gene, CDR1 is KGHSH and CDR2 is LQKENI. CDR3 length: 15 residues. V lost 2 bases to trimming and J lost 2 bases, with 13 bases between them. The CDR3 nucleotides are TGTGCCAGCTCACCAACGGCAGGGCTTGCCTACGAGCAGTACTTC. It specifies CASSPTAGLAYEQYF.

This clone has just one count. This rearrangement joins TRBV2 to TRBJ2-1, with a possible D match to TRBD2 (5 bases). This CDR3 spans 13 amino acids. Germline assignment: CDR1 SNHLY and CDR2 FYNNEI. The V end lost 3 bases, the J end lost 6 bases, and 9 bases lay between the germline ends. Here the CDR3 reads CASSDGDSNEQFF. The CDR3 region has the DNA TGTGCCAGCAGTGACGGGGATTCCAATGAGCAGTTCTTC.

This clone has a handful of counts. The V gene is TRBV29-1, the J gene TRBJ2-3, with D perhaps matching TRBD1 or TRBD2 (6 bases each). The CDR3 has 16 amino acids. Germline CDR1 SQVTM, CDR2 ANQGSEA. V was shortened by 3 bases and J by 3 bases, with 19 bases between the two germline ends. CDR3 residues: CSVDWGDQGRTDTQYF. Written as DNA, the CDR3 is TGCAGCGTTGACTGGGGGGACCAGGGGAGAACAGATACGCAGTATTTT.

The V call is TRBV9, the J call TRBJ2-1; 9 bases agree with TRBD2. Germline CDR1 SGDLS, CDR2 YYNGEE. Germline trimming cut 3 bases from V and 9 bases from J; bases unmatched to any gene: 13. The CDR3 is 16 amino acids. The CDR3 DNA reads TGTGCCAGCAGCGGGCCAATCAGCGGGAGGTTTAGTGAGCAGTTCTTC. It codes for CASSGPISGRFSEQFF.

Regarding this clone: The sample has other DNA sequences that encode this CDR3 too. This chain links TRBV6-1 with TRBJ2-3, with D possibly TRBD1 on 6 matching bases. Trimming took off 6 bases at V and 4 bases at J, with 14 bases between the two ends. Germline CDR1 is MNHNS and CDR2 is SASEGT. The CDR3 covers 14 residues. CDR3 loop: CASSGQSGADTQYF. CDR3 nucleotide sequence: TGTGCCAGCAGCGGACAGTCAGGGGCAGATACGCAGTATTTT.

The rearrangement links TRBV6-5 to TRBJ2-3; possibly TRBD2 for D (5 bases). The germline gives CDR1 MNHEY, CDR2 SVGAGI. Between the trimmed V and J ends, which lost 8 bases and 1 base, there was a span of 13 bases. This CDR3 contains 14 residues. The CDR3 coding sequence is TGTGCCAGCTCTTTAGAGGGCGGCACAGATACGCAGTATTTT. Residues: CASSLEGGTDTQYF.

The rearrangement links TRBV7-8 to TRBJ1-6, with 7 bases that match TRBD1. This CDR3 is built from 16 residues. Germline V gene sequence: CDR1 SGHVS, CDR2 FQNEAQ. The ends lost 0 bases at V and 7 bases at J; junction bases unmatched: 6. CDR3 bases: TGTGCCAGCAGCTTAGCTCCCGGGACAGCCAATTCACCCCTCCACTTT. Protein product: CASSLAPGTANSPLHF.

Written as DNA, the CDR3 is TGTGCCAGCAGCGCCCGCGGGGAATACACTGAAGCTTTCTTT. The encoded protein is CASSARGEYTEAFF. The chain carries TRBV9 and TRBJ1-1; D unclear. V lost 3 bases to trimming and J lost 3 bases, with 12 bases between them. Germline V CDR1 and CDR2: SGDLS, YYNGEE. This CDR3 has 14 residues.

This chain links TRBV30 with TRBJ1-5; D unresolved. The CDR3 runs 13 residues. Trimming shortened V by 1 base and J by 3 bases, and 7 bases separated the two germline ends. Germline V gene data show CDR1 as GTSNPN and CDR2 as SVGIG (reference sequence). CDR3 region: CAWSAGSNQPQHF. DNA for the CDR3: TGTGCCTGGAGTGCGGGTTCCAATCAGCCCCAGCATTTT. Combining the CDR3 with reference TRBV30 and TRBJ1-5 gives the whole variable domain SQTIHQWPATLVQPVGSPLSLECTVEGTSNPNLYWYRQAAGRGLQLLFYSVGIGQISSEVPQNLSASRPQDRQFILSSKKLLLSDSGFYLCAWSAGSNQPQHFGDGTRLSIL.

The rearrangement links TRBV6-5 to TRBJ2-5; TRBD2 is a possible D gene (5 bases). V lost 5 bases, J lost 0 bases, and 7 bases lay in between. Germline CDR1 reads MNHEY; CDR2 reads SVGAGI. The CDR3 loop spans 13 amino acids. The CDR3 sequence is CASSSGYQETQYF. The CDR3, as DNA: TGTGCCAGCAGTAGCGGATACCAAGAGACCCAGTACTTC.

The chain couples TRBV6-5 to TRBJ1-1; tentative D call: TRBD1 (5 bases). The CDR3 runs 15 residues. V was clipped by 4 bases and J by 0 bases, with 12 bases between them. The germline gives CDR1 MNHEY, CDR2 SVGAGI. The CDR3 DNA follows: TGTGCCAGCAGTTTAGACAGCACCATGAACACTGAAGCTTTCTTT. Amino acids: CASSLDSTMNTEAFF.